This record looks at one T cell receptor (beta chain) sequence and its context. This clonotype was observed a few times. This receptor's antigen is unknown. The record has no base qualities; no much larger clone is one base away. Looking up the germline V gene yields CDR1 SGHAT and CDR2 FQNNGV. The cysteine opens and the phenylalanine closes a CDR3 of 14 amino acids. Here the CDR3 DNA is all that survives: 42 bases in frame from base 1. V loses 6 bases, J loses 4 bases, and the germline ends lie 14 bases apart. The meaning of the sample's treatment or condition label: live attenuated yellow fever vaccine strain. A standard Ficoll-Paque protocol was used to isolate PBMCs from peripheral blood. CD4 and CD8 T-cell fractions were isolated with Dynabeads CD4 and CD8 positive selection kits. TriZol was used to extract RNA from bulk PBMCs, from CD4 and CD8 fractions, and from dextramer-positive and dextramer-negative fractions.

This entry is derived from a study of T cells after yellow fever vaccination (dated by TCRdb to about 2019). Study-level background: Libraries from fractions with low cell numbers were prepared with the SMART-Seq v4 Ultra Low Input RNA kit. To follow T-cell clones before and after both primary and booster YFV17D yellow fever vaccination, bulk TCR alpha and beta repertoires underwent longitudinal sequencing. Two healthy male donors made up the cohort, one aged 18 to 30 years and the other aged 30 to 40 years. Blood samples were taken at several timepoints before and after primary and secondary immunization, and bulk PBMC replicates and cell subsets were isolated.

Broad study findings and their caveats: Because only two donors were included in the study, the extent to which the findings can be generalized is limited. Compared with the primary T-cell response, the secondary T-cell response was weaker but faster, peaking on day 5 rather than day 15. Computational filtering was needed because FACS-sorted repertoires could contain abundant contaminating clonotypes from the bulk population. A small share of clonotypes occurred in both CD4 and CD8 compartments, likely arising from convergent recombination. After the booster, most clones that had expanded after primary vaccination were detected again (approximately 97% of CD4 and 88% of CD8), suggesting broad maintenance of memory.

These reads were obtained on an Illumina NovaSeq 6000. TCR cDNA was synthesized by 5'RACE template switching, which introduced a universal primer site and unique molecular identifiers. cDNA synthesis was primed from both the TCR alpha and TCR beta constant segments. Libraries were amplified in two PCR steps, with sample barcodes and sequencing adapters added in the second step. Sequencing of the libraries was done on either Illumina HiSeq 2500 (2x100 bp) or NovaSeq (2x150 bp). The study's processing was this. Demultiplexing of reads and collapsing into UMI consensus sequences were performed with MIGEC, and V(D)J alignment was carried out with MiXCR. Vaccine-responding clonotypes were defined with edgeR using replicate PBMC samples, requiring FDR below 0.01 and a log2 fold change above 5 up to day 15. Each bulk clonotype was labeled CD4 or CD8 based on which sequenced repertoire, CD4 or CD8, contained the clonotype at higher abundance. TCRdb reworked the public reads: Q25 trimming with fastp, MiXCR clone assembly, productive beta chains retained. When rows share a CDR3 protein, they turn into one entry using the most common DNA and genes. Clone size and V and J calls follow TCRdb, not the original study. The sample table shows about 300,000 distinct CDR3 sequences, and about 10% are seen once. The ten largest clones represent 3% to 4% of the sample.

The V and J segments used are TRBV11-2 and TRBJ2-3, with the D gene too uncertain to name. The sample here was CD4+ T cells sorted from PBMCs, taken 5 days after the yellow fever booster vaccination. The sequence derives from a man aged 18 to 35 who received the YFV17D yellow fever vaccine. CDR3 loop: CASRSGVAADTQYF. In nucleotides, the sequence is TGTGCCAGCAGGAGTGGGGTGGCGGCAGATACGCAGTATTTT.